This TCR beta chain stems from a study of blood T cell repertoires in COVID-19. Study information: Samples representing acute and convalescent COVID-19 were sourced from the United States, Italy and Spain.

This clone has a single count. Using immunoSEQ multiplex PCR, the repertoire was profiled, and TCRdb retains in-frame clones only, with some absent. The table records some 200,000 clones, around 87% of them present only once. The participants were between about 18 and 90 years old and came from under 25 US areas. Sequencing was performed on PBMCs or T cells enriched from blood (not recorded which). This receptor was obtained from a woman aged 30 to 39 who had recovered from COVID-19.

CDR3 DNA: TGTGCCAGCACTACCCTGGCTAGCGGGAACACCGGGGAGCTGTTTTTT. Encoded protein: CASTTLASGNTGELFF. V and J are TRBV7-8 and TRBJ2-2; the match to TRBD2 covers 7 bases. The ends lost 7 bases at V and 1 base at J; junction bases unmatched: 9. The CDR3 contains 16 residues. Germline-derived CDR1 and CDR2 are SGHVS and FQNEAQ.